Detailed here is one TCR beta chain. Original processing methods: Reference gene primer amplification gave nucleated cell count estimates. The data were produced by immunoSEQ multiplex PCR, yet TCRdb's version contains in-frame clones alone and is incomplete. Clone size and the V and J calls come from that table; the DNA yielded D and trimming. The sample yields 55,000 to 90,000 clones, roughly nine tenths seen once. This sample is part of a study of blood T cell repertoires in COVID-19. The wider study: Sites across the United States, Italy and Spain contributed samples from acute and convalescent COVID-19. In each case, the material was cDNA or gDNA derived from T cells, B-cell-depleted T cells, or PBMCs.

CDR1 and CDR2 from the germline V gene are DFQATT and SNEGSKA (reference sequence). The CDR3 is made up of 10 amino acids. The V end lost 6 bases, the J end lost 11 bases, and 12 bases lay between the germline ends. The TCR was taken from a woman in her sixties or seventies with acute or convalescent COVID-19. Sample: peripheral blood. The chain employs TRBV20-1 and TRBJ2-3; no clear D gene. CDR3 DNA: TGCAGTGCGCCATCTGTCGGGCAGTATTTT. Translation gives CSAPSVGQYF.